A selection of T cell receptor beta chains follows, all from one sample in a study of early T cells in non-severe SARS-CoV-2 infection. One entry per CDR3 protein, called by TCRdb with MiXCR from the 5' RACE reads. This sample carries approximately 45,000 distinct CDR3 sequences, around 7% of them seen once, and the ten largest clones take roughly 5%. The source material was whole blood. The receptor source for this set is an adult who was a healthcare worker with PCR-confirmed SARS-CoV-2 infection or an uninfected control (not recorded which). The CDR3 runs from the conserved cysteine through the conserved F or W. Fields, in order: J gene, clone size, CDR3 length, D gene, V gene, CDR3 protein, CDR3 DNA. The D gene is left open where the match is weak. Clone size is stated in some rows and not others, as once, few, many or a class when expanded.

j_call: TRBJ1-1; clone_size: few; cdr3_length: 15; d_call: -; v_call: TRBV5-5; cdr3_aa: CASSPTERGNTEAFF; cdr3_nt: TGTGCCAGCAGCCCGACAGAAAGGGGGAACACTGAAGCTTTCTTT
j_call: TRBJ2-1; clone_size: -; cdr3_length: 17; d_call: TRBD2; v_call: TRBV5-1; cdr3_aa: CASSPNSGGQRWNEQFF; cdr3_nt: TGCGCCAGCAGCCCCAATAGCGGGGGACAACGTTGGAATGAGCAGTTCTTC
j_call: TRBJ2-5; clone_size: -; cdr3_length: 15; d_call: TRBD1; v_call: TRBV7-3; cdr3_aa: CASSLRTGTQETQYF; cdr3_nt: TGTGCCAGCAGCTTGCGGACAGGGACACAAGAGACCCAGTACTTC
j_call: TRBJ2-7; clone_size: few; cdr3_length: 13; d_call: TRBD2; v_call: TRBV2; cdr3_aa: CASKTGLAYEQYF; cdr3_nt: TGTGCCAGCAAAACCGGACTAGCCTACGAGCAGTACTTC
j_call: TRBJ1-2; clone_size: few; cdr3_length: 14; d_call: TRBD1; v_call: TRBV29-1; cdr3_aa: CSVAALQGTYGYTF; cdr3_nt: TGCAGCGTTGCCGCCTTACAGGGGACCTATGGCTACACCTTC
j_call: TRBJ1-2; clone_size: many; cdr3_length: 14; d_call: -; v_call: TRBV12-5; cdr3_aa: CASGLTGVNYGYTF; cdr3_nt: TGTGCTAGTGGTTTGACAGGTGTTAACTATGGCTACACCTTC
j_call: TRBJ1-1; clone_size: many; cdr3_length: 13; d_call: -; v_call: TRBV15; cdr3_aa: CATWGPTNTEAFF; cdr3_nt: TGTGCCACCTGGGGACCGACGAACACTGAAGCTTTCTTT
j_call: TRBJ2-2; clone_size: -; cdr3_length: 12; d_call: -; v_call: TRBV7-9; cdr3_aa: CANTGNTGELFF; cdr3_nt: TGTGCCAACACAGGGAACACCGGGGAGCTGTTTTTT
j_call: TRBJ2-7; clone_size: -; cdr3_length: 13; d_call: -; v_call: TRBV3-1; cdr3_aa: CASSPVLVGEQYF; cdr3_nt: TGTGCCAGCAGCCCTGTGCTGGTTGGCGAGCAGTACTTC
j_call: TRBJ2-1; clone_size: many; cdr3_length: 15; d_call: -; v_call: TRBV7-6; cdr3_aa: CASSLQGSSYNEQFF; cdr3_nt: TGTGCCAGCAGCTTACAGGGAAGCTCCTACAATGAGCAGTTCTTC
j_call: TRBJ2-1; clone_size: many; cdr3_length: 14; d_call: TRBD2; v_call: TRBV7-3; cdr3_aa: CASSQPGLANEQFF; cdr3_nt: TGTGCCAGCAGCCAGCCGGGACTAGCCAATGAGCAGTTCTTC
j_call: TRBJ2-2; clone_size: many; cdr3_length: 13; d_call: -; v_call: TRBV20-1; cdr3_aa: CSAEGPGTGELFF; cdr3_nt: TGCAGTGCCGAGGGGCCGGGGACCGGGGAGCTGTTTTTT
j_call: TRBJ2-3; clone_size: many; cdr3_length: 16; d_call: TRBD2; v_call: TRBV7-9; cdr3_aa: CASDRTSGTSTDTQYF; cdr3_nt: TGTGCCAGCGACAGGACTAGCGGGACAAGCACAGATACGCAGTATTTT
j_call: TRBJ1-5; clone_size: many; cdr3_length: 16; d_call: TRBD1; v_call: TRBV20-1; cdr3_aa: CSARRQGGLSNQPQHF; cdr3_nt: TGCAGTGCCCGGAGACAGGGTGGGCTTAGCAATCAGCCCCAGCATTTT
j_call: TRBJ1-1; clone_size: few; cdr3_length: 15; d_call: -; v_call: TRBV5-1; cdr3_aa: CASSLSGSMNTEAFF; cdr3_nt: TGCGCCAGCAGCTTATCAGGGTCCATGAACACTGAAGCTTTCTTT
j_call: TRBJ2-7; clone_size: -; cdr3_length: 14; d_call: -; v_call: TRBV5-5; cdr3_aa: CASSFEGTRYEQYF; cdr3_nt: TGTGCCAGCAGCTTTGAGGGGACTCGCTACGAGCAGTACTTC
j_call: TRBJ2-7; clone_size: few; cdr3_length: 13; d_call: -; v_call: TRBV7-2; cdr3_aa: CASSLGRSYEQYF; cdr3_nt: TGTGCCAGCAGCTTGGGCAGATCCTACGAGCAGTACTTC